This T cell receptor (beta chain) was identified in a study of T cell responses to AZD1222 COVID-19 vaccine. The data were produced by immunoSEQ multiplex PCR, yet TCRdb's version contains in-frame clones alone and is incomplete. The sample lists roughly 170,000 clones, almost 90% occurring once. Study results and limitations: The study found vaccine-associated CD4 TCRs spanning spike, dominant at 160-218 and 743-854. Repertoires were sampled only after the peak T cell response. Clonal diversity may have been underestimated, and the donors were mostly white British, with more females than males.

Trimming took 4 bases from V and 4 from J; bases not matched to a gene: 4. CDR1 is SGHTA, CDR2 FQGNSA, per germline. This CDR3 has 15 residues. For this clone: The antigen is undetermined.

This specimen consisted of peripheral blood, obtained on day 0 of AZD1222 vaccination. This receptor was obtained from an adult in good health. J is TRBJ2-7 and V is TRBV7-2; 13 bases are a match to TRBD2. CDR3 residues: CASSSGTSGIYEQYF. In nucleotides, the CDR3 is TGTGCCAGCAGCTCGGGGACTAGCGGGATTTACGAGCAGTACTTC.